Following are 10 T cell receptor beta chains from one sample sequenced in a study of cytomegalovirus exposure and HLA in healthy donors. The protocol was immunoSEQ multiplex PCR, while the TCRdb copy is restricted to in-frame clones and leaves out a portion. The sample records around 150,000 clones, roughly 86% being singletons. Input material: PBMCs. The source is a man aged 18 to 29 in good health and CMV-seropositive.

The chain uses TRBV5-1 and TRBJ2-3; TRBD2 agrees at 9 bases. V was pared by 0 bases and J by 3 bases, with 2 bases of the junction left unmatched. The CDR3 contains 15 residues. Germline CDR1 and CDR2: SGHRS and YFSETQ. The CDR3 sequence: CASSLGLAATDTQYF. For the CDR3, the DNA is TGCGCCAGCAGCTTGGGACTAGCGGCTACAGATACGCAGTATTTT.

V and J are TRBV6-5 and TRBJ2-2; the match to TRBD2 covers 9 bases. Germline V lookup: CDR1 MNHEY, CDR2 SVGAGI. V was clipped by 2 bases and J by 1 base; unmatched bases: 2. CDR3 length: 16 amino acids. The CDR3 spells CASSYGSGGNTGELFF. CDR3 DNA sequence: TGTGCCAGCAGTTACGGTAGCGGGGGGAACACCGGGGAGCTGTTTTTT.

The chain combines TRBV2 with TRBJ2-1, with TRBD2 as a possible D gene (5 bases). The germline gives CDR1 SNHLY, CDR2 FYNNEI. V was pared by 6 bases and J by 5 bases, with 14 bases between. The CDR3 covers 14 residues. The CDR3 spells CASSPSFGDNEQFF. The CDR3 DNA reads TGTGCCAGCAGCCCGTCTTTCGGGGACAATGAGCAGTTCTTC.

The chain carries TRBV6-1 and TRBJ2-7; possibly TRBD2 for D (5 bases). CDR3 size: 15 residues. Trimming stripped 1 base from V and 3 bases from J, with 13 bases between. Per the germline V gene, CDR1 is MNHNS and CDR2 is SASEGT. CDR3 amino acids: CASSEVAGYGYEQYF. The CDR3, as DNA: TGTGCCAGCAGTGAAGTGGCGGGCTATGGCTACGAGCAGTACTTC.

This clone was seen a single time. The chain uses TRBV5-5 and TRBJ1-2, with D possibly TRBD1 on 5 matching bases. The CDR3 covers 15 residues. Germline-derived CDR1 and CDR2 are SGHKS and YYEKEE (reference sequence). V was cut by 2 bases and J by 0 bases, with 11 bases left in between. The CDR3 reads CASSLVGVTNYGYTF. The CDR3 nucleotides read TGTGCCAGCAGCTTAGTAGGGGTCACTAACTATGGCTACACCTTC. Supplemented by reference TRBV5-5 and TRBJ1-2, the full variable domain reads DAGVTQSPTHLIKTRGQQVTLRCSPISGHKSVSWYQQVLGQGPQFIFQYYEKEERGRGNFPDRFSARQFPNYSSELNVNALLLGDSALYLCASSLVGVTNYGYTFGSGTRLTVV.

In DNA form, the CDR3 reads TGTGCCAGCCCCGGACTAGCAGCATTAATAATTCAGTACTTC. It encodes CASPGLAALIIQYF. The chain carries TRBV9 and TRBJ2-4, with 8 nucleotides matching TRBD2. With V trimmed by 7 bases and J by 10 bases, 13 bases remained unmatched. Germline lookup yields CDR1 SGDLS and CDR2 YYNGEE. The CDR3 contains 14 residues.

This sequence joins TRBV27 and TRBJ2-7; 13 nucleotides align to TRBD2. After removal of 9 bases from V and 5 bases from J, the junction contained 7 bases not matched to a gene. Per the germline V gene, CDR1 is MNHEY and CDR2 is SMNVEV (reference sequence). CDR3 length: 14 amino acids. In DNA form, the CDR3 reads TGTGCCAGTACGAGACTAGCGGGAGGCGACGAGCAGTACTTC. Translated: CASTRLAGGDEQYF.

V is TRBV18 and J is TRBJ2-1; 8 positions match TRBD2. This CDR3 is built from 17 residues. J lost 1 base, V lost 1 base, and 6 bases had no gene match. CDR1 and CDR2 from the germline V gene are KGHSH and LQKENI. The CDR3 region has the DNA TGTGCCAGCTCACCACTCAGCGGGAGCTTTTCCTACAATGAGCAGTTCTTC. Its translation: CASSPLSGSFSYNEQFF. The full variable domain, completed using reference TRBV18 and TRBJ2-1, is NAGVMQNPRHLVRRRGQEARLRCSPMKGHSHVYWYRQLPEEGLKFMVYLQKENIIDESGMPKERFSAEFPKEGPSILRIQQVVRGDSAAYFCASSPLSGSFSYNEQFFGPGTRLTVL.

This rearrangement joins TRBV6-5 to TRBJ2-5; 7 positions agree with TRBD2. Germline V lookup: CDR1 MNHEY, CDR2 SVGAGI. Trimming at V came to 5 bases and at J to 7 bases, leaving 4 bases not matched to a gene. This CDR3 comprises 12 residues. CDR3 DNA: TGTGCCAGCAGTCCCTTAGCGGGGACCCAGTACTTC. Protein: CASSPLAGTQYF.

The chain carries TRBV30 and TRBJ2-7, with 8 bases lining up with TRBD2. The germline gives CDR1 GTSNPN, CDR2 SVGIG (reference sequence). V trimming: 4 bases; J trimming: 4 bases; junction bases outside the gene matches: 9. The CDR3 contains 14 residues. The CDR3 is CAWNPGTRGYEQYF. The DNA of the CDR3 is TGTGCCTGGAATCCCGGGACTAGAGGTTACGAGCAGTACTTC.